Presented here are 26 T cell receptor beta chains from one specimen sequenced in a study of T cell responses to AZD1222 COVID-19 vaccine (TCRdb year 2021). The label giving this sample's time point can be read as: baseline before first vaccination. Receptors were amplified or captured by the immunoSEQ multiplex PCR assay. The source is immuneACCESS, and TCRdb retained only in-frame sequences with V and J called. Part of the clones is not carried over; for the studies checked, unresolved V genes explain less than half of this, and the remainder is unexplained. The sample table contains around 120,000 clones; only one count was recorded for over 75% of them. The ten largest clones represent about 1.5% of the sample. The sample consisted of peripheral blood, taken on day 0 of AZD1222 vaccination. Receptor source: an adult in good health.

The rearrangement uses TRBV18 and TRBJ2-7, with 8 bases fitting TRBD1. Losses at the gene ends were 5 bases for V and 3 bases for J; bases not matched to a gene: 3. In germline, CDR1 is KGHSH, CDR2 LQKENI. This CDR3 has 13 residues. The CDR3 nucleotides are TGTGCCAGCTCATCCGGACAGGGCTACGAGCAGTACTTC. It yields the protein CASSSGQGYEQYF.

The rearrangement links TRBV6-2 or TRBV6-3 to TRBJ1-2; the D gene is possibly TRBD1 (5 bases). This CDR3 has 14 amino acids. V lost 5 bases and J lost 5, with 15 bases in between. Germline assignment: CDR1 MNHEY and CDR2 SVGEGT. The CDR3, as DNA: TGTGCCAGCAGTGCCCTCAAAGAGGGGTATGGCTACACCTTC. It is translated as CASSALKEGYGYTF.

The chain links TRBV3-1 (or the pseudogene TRBV3-2) to TRBJ2-7, with TRBD2 identical over 7 bases. This CDR3 comprises 15 residues. The germline V gene has CDR1 LGHDT and CDR2 YNNKEL (reference sequence). J was trimmed by 1 base and V by 4 bases; bases with no gene match: 7. In DNA form, the CDR3 reads TGTGCCAGCAGCCCGTCTGCGGGAGCTTCCTACGAGCAGTACTTC. Translation: CASSPSAGASYEQYF.

The J gene is TRBJ2-3, the V gene TRBV7-2, with D maybe TRBD2 (6 bases). Germline V gene sequence: CDR1 SGHTA, CDR2 FQGNSA. Trimming removed 5 bases from V and 5 bases from J, with 17 bases in between. The CDR3 loop spans 15 amino acids. The DNA of the CDR3 is TGTGCCAGCAGCCCGGGCGGGGCTAGCCTAGATACGCAGTATTTT. This sequence encodes CASSPGGASLDTQYF.

V gene TRBV7-8 combines with J gene TRBJ1-5, with D possibly being TRBD1 (5 bases). This CDR3 spans 15 amino acids. From germline, CDR1 is SGHVS and CDR2 FQNEAQ. Between the trimmed V and J ends, which lost 5 bases and 1 base, there was a span of 12 bases. This CDR3 reads CASSPDSWSNQPQHF. The CDR3 nucleotides are TGTGCCAGCAGCCCTGACAGTTGGAGCAATCAGCCCCAGCATTTT. Looking up the rest from reference TRBV7-8 and TRBJ1-5 gives the full variable domain: GAGVSQSPRYKVAKRGQDVALRCDPISGHVSLFWYQQALGQGPEFLTYFQNEAQLDKSGLPSDRFFAERPEGSVSTLKIQRTQQEDSAVYLCASSPDSWSNQPQHFGDGTRLSIL.

The chain has TRBV7-3 and TRBJ2-5, with TRBD2 identical over 7 bases. The CDR3 sequence is 15 residues long. Trimming at V came to 10 bases and at J to 4 bases, leaving 15 bases not matched to a gene. The germline V gene has CDR1 SGHTA and CDR2 FQGTGA. CDR3 protein: CATDLAPGRGETQYF. The CDR3 DNA sequence: TGTGCCACCGATCTCGCTCCGGGGAGGGGAGAGACCCAGTACTTC.

The chain is built from TRBV6-5 and TRBJ2-5; D is undetermined. V was clipped by 8 bases and J by 1 base, with 11 bases between them. This CDR3 comprises 13 residues. CDR1 MNHEY and CDR2 SVGAGI come from the germline V gene. In DNA form, the CDR3 reads TGTGCCAGCTGGTCGACCACCCAAGAGACCCAGTACTTC. Its protein product is CASWSTTQETQYF.

The chain links TRBV27 to TRBJ1-2; D unresolved. Between the trimmed V and J ends, which lost 1 base and 1 base, there was a span of 7 bases. CDR1 and CDR2 (germline): MNHEY, SMNVEV (reference sequence). The CDR3 has 14 amino acids. The DNA of the CDR3 is TGTGCCAGCAGTTTATTTCCGGGTAACTATGGCTACACCTTC. Its protein is CASSLFPGNYGYTF.

The V and J genes are TRBV19 and TRBJ1-2, with 12 bases aligning to TRBD1. Germline assignment: CDR1 LNHDA and CDR2 SQIVND (reference sequence). V was clipped by 7 bases and J by 8 bases; unmatched bases: 11. The CDR3 extends over 15 amino acids. This CDR3 reads CASITRGQGAGGYTF. The CDR3 DNA is TGTGCCAGTATTACTAGGGGACAGGGGGCGGGAGGCTACACCTTC.

V usage is TRBV9 and J usage is TRBJ1-2; D not resolved. The CDR3 sequence is 11 residues long. The V gene's germline CDR1 is SGDLS and CDR2 YYNGEE. With 0 bases removed from V and 8 bases from J, the gap between germline ends came to 5 bases. CDR3 region: CASSVGGGYTF. CDR3 DNA sequence: TGTGCCAGCAGCGTAGGAGGCGGCTACACCTTC.

The rearrangement joins TRBV7-3 to TRBJ2-3, with 8 positions matching TRBD1. The trim removed 7 bases at V and 3 bases at J, leaving 6 bases unmatched. From germline, CDR1 is SGHTA and CDR2 FQGTGA. This CDR3 spans 14 amino acids. CDR3 protein: CASTPGQVTDTQYF. The CDR3, as DNA: TGTGCCAGCACCCCGGGACAGGTGACAGATACGCAGTATTTT.

The rearrangement links TRBV6-5 to TRBJ2-3; 10 bases are a match to TRBD2. Germline trimming cut 5 bases from V and 4 bases from J; bases unmatched to any gene: 3. Germline V gene lookup returns CDR1 MNHEY and CDR2 SVGAGI. CDR3 length: 14 amino acids. The CDR3 loop is CASSSGGGSDTQYF. The CDR3 DNA follows: TGTGCCAGCAGTAGCGGGGGGGGCTCAGATACGCAGTATTTT.

As for this clone: Other DNA sequences in the sample encode the same CDR3. The CDR3, as DNA: TGTGCCACCGGGGGGACAGGGGCCAACTATGGCTACACCTTC. This translates into CATGGTGANYGYTF. The chain uses TRBV24-1 and TRBJ1-2; 10 bases match TRBD1. The CDR3 covers 14 residues. V gave up 9 bases and J gave up 2 bases; unmatched junction bases: 5. Germline V gene sequence: CDR1 KGHDR, CDR2 SFDVKD.

The chain couples TRBV19 to TRBJ2-3; D is unclear. Trimming removed 1 base from V and 0 bases from J, with 11 bases in between. CDR1 and CDR2 (germline): LNHDA, SQIVND (reference sequence). This CDR3 comprises 16 residues. The CDR3 sequence is CASSIARSASTDTQYF. CDR3 nucleotides: TGTGCCAGTAGTATAGCACGGAGTGCTAGCACAGATACGCAGTATTTT. Full variable domain (rest looked up from reference TRBV19 and TRBJ2-3): DGGITQSPKYLFRKEGQNVTLSCEQNLNHDAMYWYRQDPGQGLRLIYYSQIVNDFQKGDIAEGYSVSREKKESFPLTVTSAQKNPTAFYLCASSIARSASTDTQYFGPGTRLTVL.

The rearrangement uses TRBV5-8 and TRBJ1-5, with D possibly TRBD1 on 6 matching bases. The germline V gene has CDR1 SGHTS and CDR2 YDEGEE. The CDR3 runs 15 residues. The V and J ends lost 0 bases and 3 bases respectively, with 10 bases between them. Here the CDR3 DNA reads TGTGCCAGCAGCTTGGGTCAGGGGATCAATCAGCCCCAGCATTTT. Translating it yields CASSLGQGINQPQHF.

V and J are TRBV6-5 and TRBJ1-6; possibly TRBD1 for D (5 bases). The CDR3 runs 15 residues. The V and J ends lost 6 bases and 5 bases respectively, with 14 bases between them. Germline lookup yields CDR1 MNHEY and CDR2 SVGAGI. The CDR3 region has the DNA TGTGCCAGCAGGGGGGGGTATGGCCATAATTCACCCCTCCACTTT. The encoded protein is CASRGGYGHNSPLHF.

The genes are TRBV29-1 and TRBJ1-1, with a tentative D call TRBD1 (6 bases). Germline loops: CDR1 SQVTM, CDR2 ANQGSEA. V lost 7 bases, J lost 1 base, and 10 bases lay in between. This CDR3 region has 12 residues. The chain's CDR3 is CSAQTGNTEAFF. The CDR3 region has the DNA TGCAGCGCTCAGACAGGGAACACTGAAGCTTTCTTT.

The J gene is TRBJ1-2, the V gene TRBV7-9; TRBD1 matches at 8 bases. Germline CDR1 SEHNR, CDR2 FQNEAQ (reference sequence). This CDR3 contains 16 residues. The junction had 9 bases not matched to a gene; V was cut back by 1 base and J by 5 bases. Written as DNA, the CDR3 is TGTGCCAGCAGCTTAGATCGTCCAGGGGGCAGGTATGGCTACACCTTC. Its translation is CASSLDRPGGRYGYTF.

This chain's CDR3 is CASSPLGQGSAYNEQFF. The CDR3 nucleotides read TGTGCCAGCAGCCCTCTCGGACAGGGGAGCGCCTACAATGAGCAGTTCTTC. This chain connects TRBV3-1 (or the pseudogene TRBV3-2) to TRBJ2-1, with 9 bases fitting TRBD1. Germline CDR1 is LGHDT and CDR2 is YNNKEL (reference sequence). There are 17 residues in the CDR3. The junction had 9 bases not matched to a gene; V was cut back by 4 bases and J by 2 bases.

J is TRBJ1-2 and V is TRBV6-5; TRBD1 might be the D (5 bases). CDR3 length: 14 residues. Germline values: CDR1 MNHEY, CDR2 SVGAGI. Trimming left V 2 bases short and J 8 bases short, with 15 bases between. The CDR3 region has the DNA TGTGCCAGCAGTTACCTAGGGACCGGTTGGGGCTACACCTTC. Its protein product is CASSYLGTGWGYTF.

This chain joins TRBV7-9 and TRBJ1-3; TRBD1 matches 7 bases. Trimming at V came to 5 bases and at J to 0 bases, leaving 7 bases not matched to a gene. Germline CDR1 reads SEHNR; CDR2 reads FQNEAQ (reference sequence). The CDR3 runs 16 residues. The CDR3 DNA is TGTGCCAGCAGCATGGGACAGCCCAACTCTGGAAACACCATATATTTT. This gives the protein CASSMGQPNSGNTIYF.

The chain employs TRBV14 and TRBJ1-3; a weak D match, TRBD1 (5 bases). Germline V gene sequence: CDR1 SGHDN, CDR2 FVKESK. V was clipped by 4 bases and J by 2 bases, with 9 bases between them. CDR3 size: 14 residues. CDR3 region: CASSLGGTGNTIYF. As DNA, the CDR3 is TGTGCCAGCAGCCTTGGGGGGACTGGAAACACCATATATTTT.

The rearrangement links TRBV11-3 to TRBJ1-3, with 7 bases matching TRBD1. CDR1 SGHNT and CDR2 YENEEA come from the germline V gene. The J segment lost 0 bases and the V segment lost 5 bases, leaving 4 bases of the junction unmatched. The CDR3 runs 15 residues. The CDR3 here is CASSPGQTSGNTIYF. CDR3 nucleotide sequence: TGTGCCAGCAGCCCGGGACAGACCTCTGGAAACACCATATATTTT.

The chain has TRBV13 and TRBJ2-1; D call uncertain. This CDR3 contains 12 residues. Germline CDR1 is PRHDT and CDR2 is FYEKMQ (reference sequence). Trimming took off 0 bases at V and 10 bases at J, with 7 bases between the two ends. CDR3 amino acids: CASSLGVREQFF. CDR3 nucleotides: TGTGCCAGCAGCTTAGGCGTGAGGGAGCAGTTCTTC.

The V gene is TRBV19, the J gene TRBJ2-6; D gene uncertain. The CDR3 extends over 15 amino acids. Germline V lookup: CDR1 LNHDA, CDR2 SQIVND (reference sequence). Trimming left V 5 bases short and J 0 bases short, with 8 bases between. The CDR3 DNA is TGTGCCAGTAGTTCTTGGGGCTCTGGGGCCAACGTCCTGACTTTC. Amino acids: CASSSWGSGANVLTF. Drawing the rest from reference TRBV19 and TRBJ2-6, the complete variable domain is DGGITQSPKYLFRKEGQNVTLSCEQNLNHDAMYWYRQDPGQGLRLIYYSQIVNDFQKGDIAEGYSVSREKKESFPLTVTSAQKNPTAFYLCASSSWGSGANVLTFGAGSRLTVL.

The rearrangement uses TRBV9 and TRBJ2-7, with TRBD2 identical over 11 bases. Germline CDR1 SGDLS, CDR2 YYNGEE. The CDR3 is 14 residues long. With 3 bases clipped from V and 5 bases from J, the junction kept 4 bases outside the gene matches. The CDR3 protein is CASSGTSGRNEQYF. CDR3 nucleotide sequence: TGTGCCAGCAGCGGAACTAGCGGGAGAAACGAGCAGTACTTC.